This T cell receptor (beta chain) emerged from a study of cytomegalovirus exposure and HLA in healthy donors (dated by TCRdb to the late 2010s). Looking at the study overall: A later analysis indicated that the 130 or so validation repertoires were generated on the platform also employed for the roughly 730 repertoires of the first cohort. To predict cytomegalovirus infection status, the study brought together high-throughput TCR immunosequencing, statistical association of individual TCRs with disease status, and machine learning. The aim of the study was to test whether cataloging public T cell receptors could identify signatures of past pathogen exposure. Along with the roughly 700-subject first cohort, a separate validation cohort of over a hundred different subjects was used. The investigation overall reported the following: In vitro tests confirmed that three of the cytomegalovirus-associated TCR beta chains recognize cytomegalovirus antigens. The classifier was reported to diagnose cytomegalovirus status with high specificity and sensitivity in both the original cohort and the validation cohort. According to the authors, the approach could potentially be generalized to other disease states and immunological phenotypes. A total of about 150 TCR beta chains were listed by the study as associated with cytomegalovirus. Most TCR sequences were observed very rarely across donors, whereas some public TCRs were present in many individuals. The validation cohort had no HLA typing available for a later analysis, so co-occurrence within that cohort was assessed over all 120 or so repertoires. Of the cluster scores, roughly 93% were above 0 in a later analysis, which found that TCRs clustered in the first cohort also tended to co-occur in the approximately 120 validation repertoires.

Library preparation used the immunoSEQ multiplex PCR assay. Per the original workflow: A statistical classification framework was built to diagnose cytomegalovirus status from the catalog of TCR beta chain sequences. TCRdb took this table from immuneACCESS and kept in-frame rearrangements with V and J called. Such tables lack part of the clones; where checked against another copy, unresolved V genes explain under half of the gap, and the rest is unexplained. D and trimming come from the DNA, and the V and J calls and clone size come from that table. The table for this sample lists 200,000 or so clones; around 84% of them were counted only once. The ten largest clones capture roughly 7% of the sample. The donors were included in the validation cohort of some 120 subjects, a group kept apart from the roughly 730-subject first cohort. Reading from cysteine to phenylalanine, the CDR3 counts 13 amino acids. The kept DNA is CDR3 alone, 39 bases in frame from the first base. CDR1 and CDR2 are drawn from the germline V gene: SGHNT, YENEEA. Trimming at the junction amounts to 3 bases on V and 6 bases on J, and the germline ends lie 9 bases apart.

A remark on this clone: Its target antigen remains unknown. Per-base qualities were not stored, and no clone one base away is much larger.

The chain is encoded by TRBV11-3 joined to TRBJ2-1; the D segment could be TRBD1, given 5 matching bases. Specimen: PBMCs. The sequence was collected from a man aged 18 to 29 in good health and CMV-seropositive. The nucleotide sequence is TGTGCCAGCAGCTTGGGGCCGTCCAATGAGCAGTTCTTC. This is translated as CASSLGPSNEQFF.